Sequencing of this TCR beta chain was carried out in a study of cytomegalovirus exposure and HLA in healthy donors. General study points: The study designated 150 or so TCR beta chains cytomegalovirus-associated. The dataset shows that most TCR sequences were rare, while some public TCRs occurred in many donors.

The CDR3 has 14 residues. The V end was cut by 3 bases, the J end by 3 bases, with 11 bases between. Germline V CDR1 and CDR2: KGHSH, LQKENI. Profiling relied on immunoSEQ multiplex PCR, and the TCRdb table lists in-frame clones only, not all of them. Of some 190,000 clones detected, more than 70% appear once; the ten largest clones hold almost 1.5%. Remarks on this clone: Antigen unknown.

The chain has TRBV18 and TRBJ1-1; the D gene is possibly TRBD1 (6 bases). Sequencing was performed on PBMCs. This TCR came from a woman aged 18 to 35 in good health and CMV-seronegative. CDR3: CASSPQGLDTEAFF. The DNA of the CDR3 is TGTGCCAGCTCACCGCAGGGGCTGGACACTGAAGCTTTCTTT.